A selection of T cell receptor beta chains follows, all from one sample in a study of Graves' ophthalmopathy and Graves' hyperthyroidism. TCRdb ran MiXCR on the multiplex PCR reads and lists one entry per CDR3 protein. The table lists hundreds of thousands of distinct CDR3 sequences, about 20% of them singletons, with approximately 6.9% in the top ten. The sequenced sample was peripheral blood. The receptor source for this set is a woman between 18 and 30 years old with stable Graves' hyperthyroidism. Some clones in this sample may be carry-over from other donors' samples. The CDR3 runs from the conserved cysteine through the conserved F or W. Fields, in order: clone size, D gene, V gene, J gene, CDR3 DNA, CDR3 protein. The D gene is left open where the match is weak. A clone size is listed for some rows: how often the clone was seen (once, few, many), or a class if it is expanded.

>-|-|TRBV4-2|TRBJ2-6
TGTGCCAGCAGCCCAACCACTGGATCTGGGGCCAACGTCCTGACTTTC
CASSPTTGSGANVLTF
>once|TRBD1|TRBV20-1|TRBJ1-2
TGCAGTGCTTGGGACAGAAACTATGGCTACACCTTC
CSAWDRNYGYTF
>few|-|TRBV6-1|TRBJ1-1
TGTGCCAGCACAGCACGGGCGCCAATGAACACTGAAGCTTTCTTT
CASTARAPMNTEAFF
>-|-|TRBV11-2|TRBJ2-7
TGTGCCAGCAGCTTAGAACCAGGGAATCACGAGCAGTACTTC
CASSLEPGNHEQYF
>many|TRBD1|TRBV5-1|TRBJ2-7
TGCGCCAGCAGCTGGAGGACAGGGGGGTACGAGCAGTACTTC
CASSWRTGGYEQYF
>few|TRBD2|TRBV19|TRBJ2-7
TGTGCCAGTAGTCCTACCCGACTAGCAGGGTACGAGCAGTACTTC
CASSPTRLAGYEQYF
>-|-|TRBV7-8|TRBJ1-2
TGTGCCAGCAGCCTGGGACAAGGAAATTCAAGAGGCTACACCTTC
CASSLGQGNSRGYTF
>few|TRBD1|TRBV5-1|TRBJ2-7
TGCGCCAGCAGCGTAAACAGGGGATCCGACCACGAGCAGTACTTC
CASSVNRGSDHEQYF
>-|-|TRBV6-1|TRBJ2-3
TGTGCCAGCAGTACAGGCGGGACCACAGATACGCAGTATTTT
CASSTGGTTDTQYF
>many|TRBD1|TRBV5-1|TRBJ1-1
TGCGCCAGCAGCAATAGACAGGGGGTCCACACTGAAGCTTTCTTT
CASSNRQGVHTEAFF
>many|-|TRBV28|TRBJ1-2
TGTGCCAGCAGTTTTTCCCGGTGGAGCTATGGCTACACCTTC
CASSFSRWSYGYTF
>many|TRBD1|TRBV12-3/TRBV12-4|TRBJ1-6
TGTGCCAGCAGCCGAGGACAGGGGGCTTCACCCCTCCACTTT
CASSRGQGASPLHF
>many|-|TRBV20-1|TRBJ2-5
TGCAGTGCTAGAGGGGCGGGGTGGGAAGAGACCCAGTACTTC
CSARGAGWEETQYF
>many|-|TRBV15|TRBJ2-7
TGTGCCACCAGCAGCAGAAGAAGGGTAGAGAGAGCGTACGAGCAGTACTTC
CATSSRRRVERAYEQYF
>many|-|TRBV12-3/TRBV12-4|TRBJ2-4
TGTGCCAGCAGTCGACAGGCAGGGGCTATCATTAAGTACTTC
CASSRQAGAIIKYF
>many|-|TRBV18|TRBJ1-1
TGTGCCAGCTCACCGGGCAGCGGGAACACTGAAGCTTTCTTT
CASSPGSGNTEAFF
>many|-|TRBV6-5|TRBJ1-2
TGTGCCAGCAGTTACTTGACAGCTACTGACTATGGCTACACCTTC
CASSYLTATDYGYTF
>-|-|TRBV12-3/TRBV12-4|TRBJ1-5
TGTGCCAGCAGTTTAGCGGGCAGGGCCGATCAGCCCCAGCATTTT
CASSLAGRADQPQHF
>many|TRBD1|TRBV11-1|TRBJ2-7
TGTGCCAGCAGCTTAGCCTCGAGGGGGGCACCGGGACAGGGGCTGTACGAGCAGTACTTC
CASSLASRGAPGQGLYEQYF
>-|-|TRBV19|TRBJ1-5
TGTGCCAGTAGTATCGGCCGACAGGCCCCCTGGCCCCAGCATTTT
CASSIGRQAPWPQHF
>few|-|TRBV20-1|TRBJ2-5
TGCAGTGCTAGATTGGCAGGGGGACTCCAAGAGACCCAGTACTTC
CSARLAGGLQETQYF
>many|-|TRBV7-9|TRBJ2-5
TGTGCCAGCAGCCCCCACGGGGGCCAAGAGACCCAGTACTTC
CASSPHGGQETQYF
>-|-|TRBV11-2|TRBJ2-7
TGTGCCAGCAGCTTAGAGGAGTGGCTTACCTACGAGCAGTACTTC
CASSLEEWLTYEQYF
>-|TRBD1|TRBV2|TRBJ1-2
TGTGCCAGCAGTGGTTCCCGGACAGGGCTCTATGGCTACACCTTC
CASSGSRTGLYGYTF
>many|-|TRBV19|TRBJ1-5
TGTGCCAGTAGTATAGAGCCTACGACCTACAATCAGCCCCAGCATTTT
CASSIEPTTYNQPQHF
>many|-|TRBV20-1|TRBJ1-6
TGCAGTGCTAGGCCTCTGGGAGGGGCCGATTTGGATTCACCCCTCCACTTT
CSARPLGGADLDSPLHF
>few|TRBD1|TRBV28|TRBJ1-5
TGTGCCAGCAGTTTCAGGACAGGGTTTTCGCCCCAGCATTTT
CASSFRTGFSPQHF
>-|-|TRBV12-3/TRBV12-4|TRBJ1-5
TGTGCCAGTGGGGGGTCTGGGGGGCGTCAGCCCCAGCATTTT
CASGGSGGRQPQHF
>few|-|TRBV19|TRBJ1-1
TGTGCCAGTAGCAACGGGGGGCGCGGCACTGAAGCTTTCTTT
CASSNGGRGTEAFF
>many|-|TRBV20-1|TRBJ1-6
TGCAGTGCGTACGACCAGGGTTCCTATAATTCACCCCTCCACTTT
CSAYDQGSYNSPLHF
>many|-|TRBV7-2|TRBJ2-5
TGTGCCAGCAGCTCGGGCCAGTTC
CASSSGQF
>many|-|TRBV12-3/TRBV12-4|TRBJ1-3
TGTGCCAATACCGACAGGACTGGAAACACCATATATTTT
CANTDRTGNTIYF
>many|-|TRBV27|TRBJ2-7
TGTGCCAGCAGCCTCGACAGGTTCTACGAGCAGTACTTC
CASSLDRFYEQYF
>few|-|TRBV13|TRBJ1-2
TGTGCCAGCAGCCGCTACAGGACAATAATATGGGGCTATGGCTACACCTTC
CASSRYRTIIWGYGYTF
>-|-|TRBV7-3|TRBJ2-7
TGTGCCAGCAGCTTATCATTGGTTTCCGAGCAGTACTTC
CASSLSLVSEQYF
>few|-|TRBV13|TRBJ1-6
TGTGCCAGCAGCTTTTCGCAGGGTAGTTCACCCCTCCACTTT
CASSFSQGSSPLHF
>many|-|TRBV11-2|TRBJ1-2
TGTGCCAGCAGCTTAGATCTAGGGGTGGACTATGGCTACACCTTC
CASSLDLGVDYGYTF
>-|-|TRBV12-3/TRBV12-4|TRBJ1-3
TGTGCCAGCAGAAAAAGAGAACTCGGAAACACCATATATTTT
CASRKRELGNTIYF
>-|-|TRBV6-4|TRBJ2-6
TGTGCCAGCAGTGCCCGAATGGGTTCTGGGGCCAACGTCCTGACTTTC
CASSARMGSGANVLTF
>few|-|TRBV11-2|TRBJ1-6
TGTGCCAGCAGAGGACGGTTCTCCTATAATTCACCCCTCCACTTT
CASRGRFSYNSPLHF
>-|TRBD1|TRBV6-2/TRBV6-3|TRBJ1-5
TGTGCCAGCAGTTACTCGGGGACAGGGCCCTATAGCAATCAGCCCCAGCATTTT
CASSYSGTGPYSNQPQHF
>-|-|TRBV12-3/TRBV12-4|TRBJ2-5
TGTGCCAGCAGTTTACGAACAGGCATCCAAGAGACCCAGTACTTC
CASSLRTGIQETQYF
>-|TRBD2|TRBV4-2|TRBJ2-3
TGTGCCAGCAGCCTCGCCCATCTAGCGGGGGGCACCACAGATACGCAGTATTTT
CASSLAHLAGGTTDTQYF
>many|-|TRBV6-1|TRBJ2-7
TGTGCCAGCTGCCAGGCTTTCGGACGGATATCCTACGAGCAGTACTTC
CASCQAFGRISYEQYF
>few|-|TRBV6-2/TRBV6-3|TRBJ2-7
TGTGCCAGCAGTTACGGGGACGGGTTTTCCTACGAGCAGTACTTC
CASSYGDGFSYEQYF
>many|-|TRBV18|TRBJ2-7
TGTGCCAGCTCACCCGACAGACACTACGAGCAGTACTTC
CASSPDRHYEQYF
>few|-|TRBV5-1|TRBJ1-5
TGCGCCAGCAGCTTGGAGGGGAACCAAGAGGGCAATCAGCCCCAGCATTTT
CASSLEGNQEGNQPQHF
>many|-|TRBV7-3|TRBJ2-2
TGTGCCAGCAGCTTACAGGGCGCGGAGGGCACCGGGGAGCTGTTTTTT
CASSLQGAEGTGELFF
>many|TRBD1|TRBV3-1|TRBJ1-3
TGTGCCAGCAGCTTGCCGACAGGGAGGGGCACCATATATTTT
CASSLPTGRGTIYF
>-|-|TRBV11-3|TRBJ1-1
TGTGCCAGCAGCTTAGAAGGGATCGACACTGAAGCTTTCTTT
CASSLEGIDTEAFF
>many|-|TRBV11-2|TRBJ1-5
TGTGCCAGCAGACACACAGAGATCAATCAGCCCCAGCATTTT
CASRHTEINQPQHF
>few|TRBD2|TRBV4-2|TRBJ2-5
TGTGCCAGCAGCCAAGATGGGACTAGCGCCCAAGAGACCCAGTACTTC
CASSQDGTSAQETQYF
>few|TRBD1|TRBV7-2|TRBJ2-5
TGTGCCAGCAGCCCCGGGACAGAATGGGCAGAGACCCAGTACTTC
CASSPGTEWAETQYF
>-|-|TRBV20-1|TRBJ2-5
TGCACTATGCGGGGGCTGCGGGGAGAGACCCAGTACTTC
CTMRGLRGETQYF